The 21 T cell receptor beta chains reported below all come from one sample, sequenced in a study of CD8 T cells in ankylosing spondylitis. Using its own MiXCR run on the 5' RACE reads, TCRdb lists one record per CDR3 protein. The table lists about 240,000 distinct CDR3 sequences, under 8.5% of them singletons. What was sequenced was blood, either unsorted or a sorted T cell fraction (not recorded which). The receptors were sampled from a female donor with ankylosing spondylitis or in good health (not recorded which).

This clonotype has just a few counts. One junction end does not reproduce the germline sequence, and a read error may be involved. The CDR3 loop is CASCLGRLAGIFSSYEQYF. DNA of the CDR3: TGTGCCAGCTGTTTAGGGAGGCTAGCGGGGATTTTTAGCTCCTACGAGCAGTACTTC. The chain joins TRBV12-3 or TRBV12-4 to TRBJ2-7; TRBD2 aligns across 9 bases. The CDR3 length is 19 residues.

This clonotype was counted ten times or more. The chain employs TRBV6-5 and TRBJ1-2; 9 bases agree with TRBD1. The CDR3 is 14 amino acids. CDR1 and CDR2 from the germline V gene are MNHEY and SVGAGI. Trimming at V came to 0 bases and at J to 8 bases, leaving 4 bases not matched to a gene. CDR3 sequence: CASSYSETGGGYTF. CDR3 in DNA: TGTGCCAGCAGTTACTCCGAGACAGGGGGAGGCTACACCTTC.

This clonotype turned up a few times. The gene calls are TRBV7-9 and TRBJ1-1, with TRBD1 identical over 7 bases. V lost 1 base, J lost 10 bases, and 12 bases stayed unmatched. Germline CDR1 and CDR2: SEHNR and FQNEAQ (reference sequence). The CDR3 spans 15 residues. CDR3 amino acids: CASSLGQGRLLAAFF. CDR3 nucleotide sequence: TGTGCCAGCAGCTTAGGACAGGGAAGGCTACTGGCAGCTTTCTTT.

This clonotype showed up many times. The chain's CDR3 is CSARDSGRSSGRNEQFF. The CDR3 region has the DNA TGCAGTGCTAGAGATTCGGGGAGAAGTAGCGGGAGGAATGAGCAGTTCTTC. The chain has TRBV20-1 and TRBJ2-1; TRBD2 matches at 10 bases. There are 17 residues in the CDR3. Trimming took 0 bases from V and 7 from J; bases not matched to a gene: 12. The germline V gene has CDR1 DFQATT and CDR2 SNEGSKA (reference sequence).

The CDR3: CASSLSPGWRKNGYTF. The CDR3 DNA is TGTGCCAGCAGCTTATCCCCAGGGTGGAGGAAGAATGGCTACACCTTC. The chain carries TRBV7-2 and TRBJ1-2, with D perhaps matching TRBD1 (5 bases). The V and J ends lost 2 bases and 6 bases respectively, with 19 bases between them. The CDR3 is made up of 16 amino acids. Looked up from germline, CDR1 is SGHTA and CDR2 is FQGNSA.

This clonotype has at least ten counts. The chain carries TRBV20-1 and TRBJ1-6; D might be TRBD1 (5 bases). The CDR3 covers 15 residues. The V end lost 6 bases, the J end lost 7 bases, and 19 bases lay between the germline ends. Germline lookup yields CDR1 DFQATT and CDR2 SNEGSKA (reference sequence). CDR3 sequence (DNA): TGCAGTGCCCTTTATGAAAGGGGACTAAATTCACCCCTCCACTTT. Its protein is CSALYERGLNSPLHF.

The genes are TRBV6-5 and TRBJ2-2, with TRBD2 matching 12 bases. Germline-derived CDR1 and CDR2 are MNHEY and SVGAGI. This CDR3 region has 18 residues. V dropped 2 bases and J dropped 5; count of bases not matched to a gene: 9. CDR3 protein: CASSYRASGRVPTGELFF. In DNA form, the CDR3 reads TGTGCCAGCAGTTACAGGGCTAGCGGGAGGGTTCCAACCGGGGAGCTGTTTTTT.

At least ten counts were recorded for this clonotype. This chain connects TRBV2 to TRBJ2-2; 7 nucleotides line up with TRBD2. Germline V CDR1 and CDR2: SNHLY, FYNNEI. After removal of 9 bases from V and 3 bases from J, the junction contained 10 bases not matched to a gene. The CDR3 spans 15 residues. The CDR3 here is CARLAPGWDTGELFF. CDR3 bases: TGTGCCAGACTAGCGCCGGGATGGGACACCGGGGAGCTGTTTTTT.

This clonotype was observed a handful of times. In DNA form, the CDR3 reads TGTGCCAGCAGCTTTTATAGCAATCAGCCCCAGCATTTT. Its translation is CASSFYSNQPQHF. The rearrangement uses TRBV7-6 and TRBJ1-5; D is ambiguous. The CDR3 is made up of 13 amino acids. V was trimmed by 3 bases and J by 0 bases, leaving 3 bases between them. Per germline, CDR1 SGHVS and CDR2 FNYEAQ.

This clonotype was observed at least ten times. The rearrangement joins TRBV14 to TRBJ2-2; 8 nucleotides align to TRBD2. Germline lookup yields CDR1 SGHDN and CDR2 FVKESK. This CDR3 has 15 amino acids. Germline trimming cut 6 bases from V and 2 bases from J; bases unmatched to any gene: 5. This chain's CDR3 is CASRPAGVNTGELFF. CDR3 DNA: TGTGCCAGCAGACCAGCGGGAGTTAACACCGGGGAGCTGTTTTTT.

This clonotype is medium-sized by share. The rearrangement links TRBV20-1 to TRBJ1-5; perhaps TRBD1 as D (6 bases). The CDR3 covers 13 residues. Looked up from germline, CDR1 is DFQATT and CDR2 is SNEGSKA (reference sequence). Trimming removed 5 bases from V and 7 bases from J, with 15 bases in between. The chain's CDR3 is CSAAQGLGQPQHF. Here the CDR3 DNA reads TGCAGTGCTGCACAGGGTCTGGGACAGCCCCAGCATTTT.

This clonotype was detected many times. CDR3 residues: CASSLMNTEAFF. CDR3 DNA: TGTGCCAGCAGTCTGATGAACACTGAAGCTTTCTTT. V and J are TRBV12-3 or TRBV12-4 and TRBJ1-1; D unresolved. V dropped 5 bases and J dropped 0 bases, with 4 bases sitting between them. The length of the CDR3 is 12 residues.

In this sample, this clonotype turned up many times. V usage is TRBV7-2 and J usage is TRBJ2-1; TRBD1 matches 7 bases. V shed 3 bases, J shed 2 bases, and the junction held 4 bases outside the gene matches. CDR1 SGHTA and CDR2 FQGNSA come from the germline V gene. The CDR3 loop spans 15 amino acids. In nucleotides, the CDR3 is TGTGCCAGCAGCTTGGACGGGACAGCCTACAATGAGCAGTTCTTC. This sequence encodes CASSLDGTAYNEQFF.

CDR3 loop: CASSAGTGPMGQYF. The CDR3 bases are TGTGCCAGCAGCGCCGGGACAGGGCCGATGGGGCAGTACTTC. This rearrangement joins TRBV7-2 to TRBJ2-7; TRBD1 matches at 9 bases. The CDR3 is made up of 14 amino acids. V trimming: 5 bases; J trimming: 9 bases; junction bases outside the gene matches: 11. The germline gives CDR1 SGHTA, CDR2 FQGNSA.

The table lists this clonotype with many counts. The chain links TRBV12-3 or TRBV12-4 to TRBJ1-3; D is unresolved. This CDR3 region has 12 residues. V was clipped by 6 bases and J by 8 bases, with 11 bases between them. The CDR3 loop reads CASSPDVDTIYF. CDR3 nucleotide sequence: TGTGCCAGCAGCCCCGACGTAGACACCATATATTTT.

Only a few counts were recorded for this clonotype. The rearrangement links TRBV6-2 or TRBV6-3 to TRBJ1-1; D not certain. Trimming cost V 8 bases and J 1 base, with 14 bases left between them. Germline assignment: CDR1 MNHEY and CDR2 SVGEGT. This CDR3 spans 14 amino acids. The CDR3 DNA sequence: TGTGCCAGCCAAAAGACCTCTGAGAACACTGAAGCTTTCTTT. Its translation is CASQKTSENTEAFF.

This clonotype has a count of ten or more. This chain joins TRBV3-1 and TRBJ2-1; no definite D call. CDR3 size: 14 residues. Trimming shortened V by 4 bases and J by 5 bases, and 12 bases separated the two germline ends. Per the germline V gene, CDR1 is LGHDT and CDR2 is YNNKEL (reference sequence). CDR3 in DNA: TGTGCCAGCAGCCCGTTTTCGATTCACAATGAGCAGTTCTTC. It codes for CASSPFSIHNEQFF.

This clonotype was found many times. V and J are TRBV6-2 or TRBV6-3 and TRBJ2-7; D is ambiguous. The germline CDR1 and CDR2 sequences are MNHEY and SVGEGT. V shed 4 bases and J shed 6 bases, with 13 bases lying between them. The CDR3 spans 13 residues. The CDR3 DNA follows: TGTGCCAGCAGTTCTGGACGGTACGTCGAGCAGTACTTC. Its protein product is CASSSGRYVEQYF.

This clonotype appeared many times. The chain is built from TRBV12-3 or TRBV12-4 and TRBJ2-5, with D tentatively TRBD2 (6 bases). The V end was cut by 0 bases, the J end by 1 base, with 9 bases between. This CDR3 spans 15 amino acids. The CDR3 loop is CASSLAGGPQETQYF. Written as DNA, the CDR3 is TGTGCCAGCAGTTTAGCGGGAGGCCCCCAAGAGACCCAGTACTTC.

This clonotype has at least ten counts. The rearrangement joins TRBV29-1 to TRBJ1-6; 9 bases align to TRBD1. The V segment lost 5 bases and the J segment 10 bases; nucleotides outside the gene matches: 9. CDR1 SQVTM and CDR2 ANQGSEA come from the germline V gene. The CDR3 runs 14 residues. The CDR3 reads CSVLGDRAGSPLHF. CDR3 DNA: TGCAGCGTTCTTGGGGACAGGGCAGGGTCACCCCTCCACTTT.

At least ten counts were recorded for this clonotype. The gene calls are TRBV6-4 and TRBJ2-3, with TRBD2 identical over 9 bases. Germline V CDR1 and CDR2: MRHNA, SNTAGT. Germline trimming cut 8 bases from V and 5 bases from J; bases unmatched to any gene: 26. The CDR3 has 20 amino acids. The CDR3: CASPKVDIPVGGRAVDTQYF. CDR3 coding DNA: TGTGCCAGCCCGAAGGTCGACATTCCTGTAGGCGGGAGGGCCGTAGATACGCAGTATTTT.